This is a list of T cell receptor beta chains from one sample in a study of blood T cell repertoires in COVID-19. The repertoire was sequenced with immunoSEQ multiplex PCR; TCRdb's copy has only in-frame clones and lacks some. The sample shows under 200,000 clones, around 80% of them seen only once. The material sequenced was peripheral blood. The receptor set was obtained from a man between 65 and 79 years old with active or convalescent COVID-19. The CDR3 runs from the conserved cysteine through the conserved F or W. A D gene is named only where the DNA matches it firmly. Some rows have no size entry. The others give once, few or many, or a class for an expanded clone.

v_call: TRBV6-5
d_call: -
j_call: TRBJ1-5
clone_size: -
cdr3_nt: TGTGCGACAAAGGCCGAGACAGCTTTACGGCCCCAGCATTTT
cdr3_aa: CATKAETALRPQHF

v_call: TRBV7-8
d_call: -
j_call: TRBJ2-3
clone_size: once
cdr3_nt: TGTGCCAGCAGCTTAATAGTGGGGGCGGCAGATACGCAGTATTTT
cdr3_aa: CASSLIVGAADTQYF

v_call: TRBV9
d_call: TRBD2
j_call: TRBJ2-7
clone_size: few
cdr3_nt: TGTGCCAGCAGCCCCTCTCGACTAGCGTTTGCCTACGAGCAGTACTTC
cdr3_aa: CASSPSRLAFAYEQYF

v_call: TRBV4-1
d_call: TRBD1
j_call: TRBJ1-1
clone_size: -
cdr3_nt: TGCGCCAGCAGCCAAGATCAGGGGGTCATGAACACTGAAGCTTTCTTT
cdr3_aa: CASSQDQGVMNTEAFF

v_call: TRBV5-4
d_call: -
j_call: TRBJ2-1
clone_size: -
cdr3_nt: TGTGCCAGCAGCCCCTACATAGGGGTTGACTACAATGAGCAGTTCTTC
cdr3_aa: CASSPYIGVDYNEQFF

v_call: TRBV12-3/TRBV12-4
d_call: -
j_call: TRBJ1-4
clone_size: -
cdr3_nt: TGTGCCAGCAGCCGACCAAAGGGGGAAAAACTGTTTTTT
cdr3_aa: CASSRPKGEKLFF

v_call: TRBV29-1
d_call: -
j_call: TRBJ2-5
clone_size: -
cdr3_nt: TGCAGCGTTGTAGAGGACACCAAAGAGACCCAGTACTTC
cdr3_aa: CSVVEDTKETQYF

v_call: TRBV2
d_call: -
j_call: TRBJ1-2
clone_size: -
cdr3_nt: TGTGCCAGCAACTTATGGACTGGTGGCTATGGCTACACCTTC
cdr3_aa: CASNLWTGGYGYTF

v_call: TRBV18
d_call: TRBD2
j_call: TRBJ2-7
clone_size: -
cdr3_nt: TGTGCCAGCTCACCACCGACTAGCGGGGGGTACGAGCAGTACTTC
cdr3_aa: CASSPPTSGGYEQYF

v_call: TRBV6-5
d_call: -
j_call: TRBJ2-3
clone_size: -
cdr3_nt: TGTGCCAGCAGTTACTCTACGTGGCAGGGCGCAGATACGCAGTATTTT
cdr3_aa: CASSYSTWQGADTQYF

v_call: TRBV6-1
d_call: -
j_call: TRBJ1-5
clone_size: once
cdr3_nt: TGTGCCAGCAGTCAAGCGGGGGTCCCAGGGGGCAATCAGCCCCAGCATTTT
cdr3_aa: CASSQAGVPGGNQPQHF

v_call: TRBV12-3/TRBV12-4
d_call: TRBD1
j_call: TRBJ2-7
clone_size: -
cdr3_nt: TGTGCCAGCAGTCTGGACAGGGGGGACGAGCAGTACTTC
cdr3_aa: CASSLDRGDEQYF

v_call: TRBV6-6
d_call: -
j_call: TRBJ2-5
clone_size: -
cdr3_nt: TGTGCCAGCAGTCGGCAGGGGTTCGGGGAGACCCAGTACTTC
cdr3_aa: CASSRQGFGETQYF

v_call: TRBV3-1/TRBV3-2
d_call: -
j_call: TRBJ2-1
clone_size: -
cdr3_nt: TGTGCCAGCAGCCAAGAAGGAGGCTACAATGAGCAGTTCTTC
cdr3_aa: CASSQEGGYNEQFF

v_call: TRBV2
d_call: TRBD1
j_call: TRBJ2-7
clone_size: -
cdr3_nt: TGTGCCAGCACAAACACCCTTGGACAGGGCCGCTCCTACGAGCAGTACTTC
cdr3_aa: CASTNTLGQGRSYEQYF

v_call: TRBV15
d_call: TRBD2
j_call: TRBJ2-1
clone_size: -
cdr3_nt: TGTGCCACCAGCAGAGATCTAGCGGGAGAATCGGACTACAATGAGCAGTTCTTC
cdr3_aa: CATSRDLAGESDYNEQFF

v_call: TRBV19
d_call: -
j_call: TRBJ1-5
clone_size: -
cdr3_nt: TGTGCCAGTAATTTTGGGTCGGGCGGGGAGCCCCAGCATTTT
cdr3_aa: CASNFGSGGEPQHF

v_call: TRBV4-1
d_call: -
j_call: TRBJ1-1
clone_size: -
cdr3_nt: TGCGCCAGCAGCCAGGGGGGGAAGGGAGCTTTCTTT
cdr3_aa: CASSQGGKGAFF

v_call: TRBV19
d_call: -
j_call: TRBJ1-5
clone_size: once
cdr3_nt: TGTGCCAGTAGTCCTCAGGGCGGCGCGGATCAGCCCCAGCATTTT
cdr3_aa: CASSPQGGADQPQHF

v_call: TRBV9
d_call: TRBD1
j_call: TRBJ1-5
clone_size: -
cdr3_nt: TGTGCCAGCAGCCCCACAGGGGATAGCAATCAGCCCCAGCATTTT
cdr3_aa: CASSPTGDSNQPQHF

v_call: TRBV5-4
d_call: -
j_call: TRBJ2-5
clone_size: -
cdr3_nt: TGTGCCAGCAGCTTGGCCGTGGGGAGTCAAGAGACCCAGTACTTC
cdr3_aa: CASSLAVGSQETQYF

v_call: TRBV6-6
d_call: TRBD2
j_call: TRBJ2-5
clone_size: -
cdr3_nt: TGTGCCAGCAGTTACCCCGGGAGGGGGGGAGAGACCCAGTACTTC
cdr3_aa: CASSYPGRGGETQYF

v_call: TRBV5-1
d_call: -
j_call: TRBJ1-1
clone_size: few
cdr3_nt: TGCGCCAGCAGTCTCCTACCGGGACAAACAAACACTGAAGCTTTCTTT
cdr3_aa: CASSLLPGQTNTEAFF

v_call: TRBV25-1
d_call: TRBD1
j_call: TRBJ1-1
clone_size: -
cdr3_nt: TGTGCCAGCACGCAGACAGGGGGTATGACTGAAGCTTTCTTT
cdr3_aa: CASTQTGGMTEAFF

v_call: TRBV11-2
d_call: -
j_call: TRBJ1-2
clone_size: -
cdr3_nt: TGTGCCAGCAGCTTAAACGACAGAGCCTATGGCTACACCTTC
cdr3_aa: CASSLNDRAYGYTF

v_call: TRBV7-9
d_call: TRBD1
j_call: TRBJ2-6
clone_size: once
cdr3_nt: TGTGCCAGCAGCGGGGGACAGGGGGCTTCTGGGGCCAACGTCCTGACTTTC
cdr3_aa: CASSGGQGASGANVLTF

v_call: TRBV7-2
d_call: -
j_call: TRBJ1-2
clone_size: -
cdr3_nt: TGTGCCAGCAGCCGGGGGGGGGTAAGGAATTACAACTATGGCTACACCTTC
cdr3_aa: CASSRGGVRNYNYGYTF

v_call: TRBV5-4
d_call: -
j_call: TRBJ1-2
clone_size: -
cdr3_nt: TGTGCCAGCAGCTCCCGGAAGGACTCTAACTATGGCTACACCTTC
cdr3_aa: CASSSRKDSNYGYTF